This TCR beta chain was sequenced during a study of early T cells in non-severe SARS-CoV-2 infection. Study information: Investigators sequenced bulk RNA drawn from unsorted whole blood, and chains remained unpaired.

Each cDNA molecule carried a unique molecular identifier. Each CDR3 protein gets one entry after TCRdb re-called the 5' RACE reads with MiXCR. The sample records around 66,000 distinct CDR3 sequences, about 13% being singletons. Broader study findings: Reliance on VDJdb matching favored anti-spike CD8 responses; private and CD4 specificities were missed.

This clonotype has a handful of counts. Antigen unknown. The germline V gene encodes CDR1 SGHVS and CDR2 FNYEAQ. The V gene end was trimmed by 5 bases and the J gene end by 6 bases; junction bases not matched to a gene: 8. CDR3 size: 14 residues. Source material: whole blood. The J gene is TRBJ2-7, the V gene TRBV7-6; 9 nucleotides line up with TRBD2. This receptor was identified in an adult who was a healthcare worker with PCR-confirmed SARS-CoV-2 infection or an uninfected control (not recorded which). The CDR3 reads CASSPAGGSAEQYF. In nucleotides, the CDR3 is TGTGCCAGCAGCCCAGCGGGAGGTTCGGCCGAGCAGTACTTC.